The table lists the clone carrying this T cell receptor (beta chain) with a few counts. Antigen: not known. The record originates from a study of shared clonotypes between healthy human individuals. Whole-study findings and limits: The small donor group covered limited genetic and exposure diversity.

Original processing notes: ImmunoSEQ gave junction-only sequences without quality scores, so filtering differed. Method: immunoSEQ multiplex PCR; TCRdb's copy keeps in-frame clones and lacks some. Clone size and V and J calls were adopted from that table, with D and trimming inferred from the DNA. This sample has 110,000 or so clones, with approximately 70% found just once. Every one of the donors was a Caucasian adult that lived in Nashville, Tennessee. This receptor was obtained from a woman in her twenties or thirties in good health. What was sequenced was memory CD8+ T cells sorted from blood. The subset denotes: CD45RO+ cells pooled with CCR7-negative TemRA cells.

CDR3 sequence reads: CASSLVERGAGELFF. Written as DNA, the CDR3 is TGTGCCAGCAGCTTAGTGGAGCGAGGGGCCGGGGAGCTGTTTTTT. This chain connects TRBV7-9 to TRBJ2-2; D is perhaps TRBD1 or TRBD2 (5 bases each). With 1 base removed from V and 6 bases from J, the gap between germline ends came to 12 bases. CDR1 is SEHNR and CDR2 is FQNEAQ in the germline V gene (reference sequence). This CDR3 is 15 amino acids long.